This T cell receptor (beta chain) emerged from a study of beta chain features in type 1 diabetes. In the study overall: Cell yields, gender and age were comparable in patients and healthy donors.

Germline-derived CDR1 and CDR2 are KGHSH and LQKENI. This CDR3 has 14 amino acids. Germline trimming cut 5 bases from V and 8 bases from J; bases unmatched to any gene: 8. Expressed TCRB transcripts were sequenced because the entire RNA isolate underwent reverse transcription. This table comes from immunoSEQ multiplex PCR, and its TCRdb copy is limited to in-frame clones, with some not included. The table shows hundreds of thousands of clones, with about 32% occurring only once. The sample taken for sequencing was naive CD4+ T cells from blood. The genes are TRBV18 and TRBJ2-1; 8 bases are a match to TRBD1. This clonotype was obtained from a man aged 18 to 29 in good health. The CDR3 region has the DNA TGTGCCAGCTCAAGGACAGGGTACATGGATGAGCAGTTCTTC. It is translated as CASSRTGYMDEQFF.